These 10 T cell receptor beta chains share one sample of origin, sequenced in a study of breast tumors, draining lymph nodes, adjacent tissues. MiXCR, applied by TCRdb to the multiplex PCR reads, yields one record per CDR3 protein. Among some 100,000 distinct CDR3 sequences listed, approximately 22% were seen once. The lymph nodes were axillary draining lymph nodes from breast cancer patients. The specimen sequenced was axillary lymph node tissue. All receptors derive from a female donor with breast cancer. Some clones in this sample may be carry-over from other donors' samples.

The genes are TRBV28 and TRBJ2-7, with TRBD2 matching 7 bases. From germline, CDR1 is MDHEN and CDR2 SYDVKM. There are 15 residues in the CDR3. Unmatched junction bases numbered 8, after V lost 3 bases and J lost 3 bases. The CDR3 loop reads CASSFRGRAIYEQYF. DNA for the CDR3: TGTGCCAGCAGTTTTCGAGGGAGGGCGATCTACGAGCAGTACTTC. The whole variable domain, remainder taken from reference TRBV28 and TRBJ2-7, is DVKVTQSSRYLVKRTGEKVFLECVQDMDHENMFWYRQDPGLGLRLIYFSYDVKMKEKGDIPEGYSVSREKKERFSLILESASTNQTSMYLCASSFRGRAIYEQYFGPGTRLTVT.

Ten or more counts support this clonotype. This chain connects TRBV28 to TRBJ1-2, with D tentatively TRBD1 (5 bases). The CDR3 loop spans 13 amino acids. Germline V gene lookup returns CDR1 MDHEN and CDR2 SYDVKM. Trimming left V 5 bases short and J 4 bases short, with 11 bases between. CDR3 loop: CASSQGLGYGYTF. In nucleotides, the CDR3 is TGTGCCAGCAGTCAGGGTCTCGGCTATGGCTACACCTTC.

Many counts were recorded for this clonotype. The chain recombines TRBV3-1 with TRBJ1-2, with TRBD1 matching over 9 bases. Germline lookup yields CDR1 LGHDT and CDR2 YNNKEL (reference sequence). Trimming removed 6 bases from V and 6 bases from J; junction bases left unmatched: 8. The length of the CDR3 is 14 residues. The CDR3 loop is CASSFTGGDHGYTF. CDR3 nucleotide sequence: TGTGCCAGCAGTTTCACAGGGGGCGACCATGGCTACACCTTC.

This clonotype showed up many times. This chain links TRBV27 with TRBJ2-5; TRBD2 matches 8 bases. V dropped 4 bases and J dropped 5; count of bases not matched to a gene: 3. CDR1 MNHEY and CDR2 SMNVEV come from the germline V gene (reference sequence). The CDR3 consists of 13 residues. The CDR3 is CASSSSGGETQYF. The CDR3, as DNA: TGTGCCAGCAGTTCGTCGGGAGGGGAGACCCAGTACTTC.

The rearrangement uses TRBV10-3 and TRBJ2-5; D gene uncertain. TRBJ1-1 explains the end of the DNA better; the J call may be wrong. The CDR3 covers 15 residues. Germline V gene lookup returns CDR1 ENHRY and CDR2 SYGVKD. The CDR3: CAISDGGEMNTEAFF. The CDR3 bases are TGTGCCATCAGTGACGGCGGGGAGATGAACACTGAAGCTTTCTTT.

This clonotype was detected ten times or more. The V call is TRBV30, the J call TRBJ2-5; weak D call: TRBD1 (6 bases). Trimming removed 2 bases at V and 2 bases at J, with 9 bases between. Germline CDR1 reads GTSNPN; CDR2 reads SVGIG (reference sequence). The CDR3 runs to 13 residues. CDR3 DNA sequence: TGTGCCTGGAGTAGGGGGAAACAAGAGACCCAGTACTTC. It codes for CAWSRGKQETQYF.

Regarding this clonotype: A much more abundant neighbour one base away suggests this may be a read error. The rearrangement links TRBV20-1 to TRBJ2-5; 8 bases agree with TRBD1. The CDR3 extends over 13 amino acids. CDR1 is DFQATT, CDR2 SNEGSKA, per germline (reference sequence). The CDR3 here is CSAGDRGYETQYF. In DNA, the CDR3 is TGCAGTGCTGGAGACAGGGGCTACGAGACCCAGTACTTC.

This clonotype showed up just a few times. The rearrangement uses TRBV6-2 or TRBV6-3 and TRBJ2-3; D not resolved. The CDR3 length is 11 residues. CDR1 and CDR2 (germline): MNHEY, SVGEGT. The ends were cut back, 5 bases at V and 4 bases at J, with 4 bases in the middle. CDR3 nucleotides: TGTGCCAGCAGTATGTCAGATACGCAGTATTTT. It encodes CASSMSDTQYF.

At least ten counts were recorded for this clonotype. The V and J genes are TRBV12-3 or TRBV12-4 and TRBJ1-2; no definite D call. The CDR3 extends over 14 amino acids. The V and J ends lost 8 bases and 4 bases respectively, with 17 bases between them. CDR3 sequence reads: CASRSSTEPYGYTF. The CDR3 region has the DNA TGTGCCAGCCGGTCTTCTACCGAGCCCTATGGCTACACCTTC.

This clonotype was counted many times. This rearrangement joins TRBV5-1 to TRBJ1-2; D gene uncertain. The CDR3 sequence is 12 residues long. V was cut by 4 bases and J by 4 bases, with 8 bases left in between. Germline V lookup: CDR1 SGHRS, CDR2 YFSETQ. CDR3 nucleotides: TGCGCCAGCAGCGTTGACTTCTATGGCTACACCTTC. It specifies CASSVDFYGYTF. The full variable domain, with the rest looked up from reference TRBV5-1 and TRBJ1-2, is KAGVTQTPRYLIKTRGQQVTLSCSPISGHRSVSWYQQTPGQGLQFLFEYFSETQRNKGNFPGRFSGRQFSNSRSEMNVSTLELGDSALYLCASSVDFYGYTFGSGTRLTVV.